Listed below are T cell receptor beta chains from one sample, sequenced in a study of blood T cell repertoires in COVID-19. The table came from immunoSEQ multiplex PCR; TCRdb's copy has only in-frame clones and leaves some out. The profile shows tens of thousands of clones, around 80% of them singletons. Sequencing was performed on peripheral blood. Every receptor here comes from a human donor in a cohort sampled during active COVID-19. Each CDR3 is given with its conserved first and last residue. The order of the fields is CDR3 protein, V gene, J gene, clone size, D gene. The D gene is left open where the match is weak. Clone size is stated in some rows and not others, as once, few, many or a class when expanded.

CDR3: CASSLSRVSFNEQFF
V: TRBV7-9
J: TRBJ2-1
size: -
D: -

CDR3: CASSVQGFTDTQYF
V: TRBV6-2/TRBV6-3
J: TRBJ2-3
size: -
D: -

CDR3: CASSDRTGRGQETQYF
V: TRBV6-1
J: TRBJ2-5
size: -
D: -

CDR3: CASRERQGPSWQYF
V: TRBV19
J: TRBJ2-7
size: few
D: TRBD1

CDR3: CASSDSSYEQYF
V: TRBV9
J: TRBJ2-7
size: -
D: -

CDR3: CASSQGGQGTRKTQYF
V: TRBV3-1/TRBV3-2
J: TRBJ2-5
size: -
D: TRBD1

CDR3: CASSVGGWSHEQYF
V: TRBV9
J: TRBJ2-7
size: -
D: -

CDR3: CASSFPRTLGNSYEQYF
V: TRBV7-9
J: TRBJ2-7
size: -
D: -

CDR3: CASSQEGGTSGEQYF
V: TRBV4-3
J: TRBJ2-7
size: -
D: TRBD2

CDR3: CASSHLPWDSKNGYTF
V: TRBV4-3
J: TRBJ1-2
size: -
D: TRBD1

CDR3: CASSSLSNQPQHF
V: TRBV12-3/TRBV12-4
J: TRBJ1-5
size: -
D: -